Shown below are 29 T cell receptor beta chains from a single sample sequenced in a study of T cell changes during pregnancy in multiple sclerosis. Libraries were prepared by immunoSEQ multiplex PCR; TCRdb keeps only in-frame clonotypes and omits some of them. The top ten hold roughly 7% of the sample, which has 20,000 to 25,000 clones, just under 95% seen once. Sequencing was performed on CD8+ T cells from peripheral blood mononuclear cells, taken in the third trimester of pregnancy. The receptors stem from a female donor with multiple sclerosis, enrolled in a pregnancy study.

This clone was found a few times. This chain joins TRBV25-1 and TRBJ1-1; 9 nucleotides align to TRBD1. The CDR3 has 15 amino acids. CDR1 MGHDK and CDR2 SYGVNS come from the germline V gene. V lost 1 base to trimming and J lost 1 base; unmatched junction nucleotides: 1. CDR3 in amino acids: CASSEWGQGNTEAFF. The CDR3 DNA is TGTGCCAGCAGTGAATGGGGACAGGGGAACACTGAAGCTTTCTTT.

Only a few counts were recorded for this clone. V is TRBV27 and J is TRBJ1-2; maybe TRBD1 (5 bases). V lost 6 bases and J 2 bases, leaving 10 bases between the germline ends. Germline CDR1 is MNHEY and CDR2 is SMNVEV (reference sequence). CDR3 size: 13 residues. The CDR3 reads CASRPGGNYGYTF. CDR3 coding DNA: TGTGCCAGCAGACCGGGGGGGAACTATGGCTACACCTTC.

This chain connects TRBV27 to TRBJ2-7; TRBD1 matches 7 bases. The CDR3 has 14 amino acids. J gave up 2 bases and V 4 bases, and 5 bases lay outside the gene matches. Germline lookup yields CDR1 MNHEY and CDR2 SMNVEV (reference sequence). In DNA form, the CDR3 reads TGTGCCAGCAGTTCCGCGACAGGGCCCTACGAGCAGTACTTC. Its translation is CASSSATGPYEQYF.

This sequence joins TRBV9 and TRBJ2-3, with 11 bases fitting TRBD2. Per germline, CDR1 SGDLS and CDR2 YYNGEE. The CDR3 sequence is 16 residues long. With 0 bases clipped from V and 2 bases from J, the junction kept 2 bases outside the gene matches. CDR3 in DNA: TGTGCCAGCAGCGTAGAGGGACTAGCGGTCACAGATACGCAGTATTTT. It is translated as CASSVEGLAVTDTQYF.

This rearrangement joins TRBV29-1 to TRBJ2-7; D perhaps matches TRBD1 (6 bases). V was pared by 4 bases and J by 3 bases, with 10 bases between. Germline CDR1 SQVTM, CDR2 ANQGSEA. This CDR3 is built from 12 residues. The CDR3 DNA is TGCAGCGTTGTGGGGACAAACTACGAGCAGTACTTC. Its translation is CSVVGTNYEQYF.

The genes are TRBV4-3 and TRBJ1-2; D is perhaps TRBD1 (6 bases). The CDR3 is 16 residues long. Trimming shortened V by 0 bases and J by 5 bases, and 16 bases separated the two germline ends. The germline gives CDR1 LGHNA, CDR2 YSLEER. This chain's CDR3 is CASSQDSQAGEYGYTF. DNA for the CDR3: TGCGCCAGCAGCCAAGATTCCCAGGCAGGGGAGTATGGCTACACCTTC.

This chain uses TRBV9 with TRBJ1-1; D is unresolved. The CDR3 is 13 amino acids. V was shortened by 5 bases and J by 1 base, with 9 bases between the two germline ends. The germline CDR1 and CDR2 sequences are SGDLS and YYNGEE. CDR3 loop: CASRRAENTEAFF. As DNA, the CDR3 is TGTGCCAGCAGGAGGGCGGAGAACACTGAAGCTTTCTTT.

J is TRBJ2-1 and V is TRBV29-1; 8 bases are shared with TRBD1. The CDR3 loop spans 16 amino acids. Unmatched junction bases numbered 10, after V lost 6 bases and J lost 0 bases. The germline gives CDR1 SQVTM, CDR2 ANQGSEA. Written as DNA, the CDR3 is TGCAGCGTGACCCCAGGGGGCCAGAGCTCCTACAATGAGCAGTTCTTC. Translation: CSVTPGGQSSYNEQFF.

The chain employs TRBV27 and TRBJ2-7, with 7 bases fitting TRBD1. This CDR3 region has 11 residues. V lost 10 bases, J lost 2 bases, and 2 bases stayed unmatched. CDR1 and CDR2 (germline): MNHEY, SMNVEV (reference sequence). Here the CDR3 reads CATTGAYEQYF. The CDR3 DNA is TGTGCCACCACAGGGGCCTACGAGCAGTACTTC.

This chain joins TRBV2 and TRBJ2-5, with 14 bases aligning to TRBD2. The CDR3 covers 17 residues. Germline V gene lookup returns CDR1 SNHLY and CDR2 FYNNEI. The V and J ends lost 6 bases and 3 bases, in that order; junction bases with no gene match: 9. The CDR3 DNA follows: TGTGCCAGCAGCGAATGGGGACTAGCGGGAGTGGAAGAGACCCAGTACTTC. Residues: CASSEWGLAGVEETQYF.

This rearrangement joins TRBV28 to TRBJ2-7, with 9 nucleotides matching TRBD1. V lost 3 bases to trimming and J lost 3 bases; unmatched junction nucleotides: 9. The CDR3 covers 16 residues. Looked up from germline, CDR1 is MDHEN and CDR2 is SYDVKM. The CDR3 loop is CASSFHPDRGIYEQYF. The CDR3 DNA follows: TGTGCCAGCAGTTTCCATCCGGACAGGGGAATCTACGAGCAGTACTTC.

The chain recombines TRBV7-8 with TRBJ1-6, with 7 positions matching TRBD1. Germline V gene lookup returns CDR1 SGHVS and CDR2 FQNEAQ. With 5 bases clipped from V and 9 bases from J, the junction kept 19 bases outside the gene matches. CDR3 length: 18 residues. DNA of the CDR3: TGTGCCAGCAGCCTCTCCCTGGGTGGGGACAGTTTCCTTTCACCCCTCCACTTT. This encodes CASSLSLGGDSFLSPLHF.

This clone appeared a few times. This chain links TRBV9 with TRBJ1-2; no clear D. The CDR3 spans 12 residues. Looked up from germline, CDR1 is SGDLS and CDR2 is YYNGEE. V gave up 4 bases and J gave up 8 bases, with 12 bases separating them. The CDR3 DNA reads TGTGCCAGCAGCACGGACGGGGTCGGCTACACCTTC. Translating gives CASSTDGVGYTF.

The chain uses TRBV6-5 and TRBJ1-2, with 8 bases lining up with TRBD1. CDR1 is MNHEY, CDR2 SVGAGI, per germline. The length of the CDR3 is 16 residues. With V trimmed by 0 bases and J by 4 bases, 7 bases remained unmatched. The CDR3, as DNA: TGTGCCAGCAGTTACTCGACTACAGGGGGTAGCTATGGCTACACCTTC. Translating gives CASSYSTTGGSYGYTF.

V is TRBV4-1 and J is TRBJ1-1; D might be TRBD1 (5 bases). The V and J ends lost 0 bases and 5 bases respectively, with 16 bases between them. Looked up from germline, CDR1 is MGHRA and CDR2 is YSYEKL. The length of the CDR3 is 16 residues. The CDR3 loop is CASSQEPRGVLTEAFF. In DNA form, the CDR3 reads TGCGCCAGCAGCCAAGAGCCTCGGGGGGTCTTGACTGAAGCTTTCTTT.

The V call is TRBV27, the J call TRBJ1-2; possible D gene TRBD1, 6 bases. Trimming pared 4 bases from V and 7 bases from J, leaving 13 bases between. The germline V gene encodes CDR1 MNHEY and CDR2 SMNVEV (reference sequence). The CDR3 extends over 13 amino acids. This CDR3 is CASSSTGSLGYTF. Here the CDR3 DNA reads TGTGCCAGCAGTTCAACAGGGTCCCTTGGCTACACCTTC.

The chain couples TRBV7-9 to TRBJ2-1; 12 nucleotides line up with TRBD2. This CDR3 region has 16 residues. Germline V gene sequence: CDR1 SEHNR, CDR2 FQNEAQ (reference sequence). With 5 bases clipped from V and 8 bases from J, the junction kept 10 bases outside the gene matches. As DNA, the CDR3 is TGTGCCAGCAGCCCCGCTAGCGGGAGGGAGGTCTATGAGCAGTTCTTC. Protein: CASSPASGREVYEQFF.

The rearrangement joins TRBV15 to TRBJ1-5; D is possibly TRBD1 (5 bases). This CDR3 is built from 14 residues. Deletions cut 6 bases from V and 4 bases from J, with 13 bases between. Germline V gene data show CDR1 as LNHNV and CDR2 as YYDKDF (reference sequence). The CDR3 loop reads CATSPGRGNQPQHF. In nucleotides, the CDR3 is TGTGCCACCAGTCCCGGACGGGGGAATCAGCCCCAGCATTTT. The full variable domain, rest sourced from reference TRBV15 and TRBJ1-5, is DAMVIQNPRYQVTQFGKPVTLSCSQTLNHNVMYWYQQKSSQAPKLLFHYYDKDFNNEADTPDNFQSRRPNTSFCFLDIRSPGLGDTAMYLCATSPGRGNQPQHFGDGTRLSIL.

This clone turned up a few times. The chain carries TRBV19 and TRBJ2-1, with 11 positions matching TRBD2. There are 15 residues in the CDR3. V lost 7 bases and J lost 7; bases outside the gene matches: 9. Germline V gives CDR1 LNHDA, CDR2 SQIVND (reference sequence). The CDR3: CASNLLAGAGNEQFF. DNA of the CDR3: TGTGCCAGTAACCTACTAGCGGGAGCGGGTAATGAGCAGTTCTTC.

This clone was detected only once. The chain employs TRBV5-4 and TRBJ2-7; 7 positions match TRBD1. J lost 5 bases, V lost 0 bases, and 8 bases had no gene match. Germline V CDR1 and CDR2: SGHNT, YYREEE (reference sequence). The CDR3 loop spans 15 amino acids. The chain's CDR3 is CASSLEDRLLDEQYF. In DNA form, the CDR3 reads TGTGCCAGCAGCTTGGAGGACAGGCTCCTAGACGAGCAGTACTTC.

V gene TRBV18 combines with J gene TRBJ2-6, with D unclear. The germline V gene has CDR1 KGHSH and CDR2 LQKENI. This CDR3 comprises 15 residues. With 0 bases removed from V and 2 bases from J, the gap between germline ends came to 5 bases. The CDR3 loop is CASSPPRTGANVLTF. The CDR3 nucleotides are TGTGCCAGCTCACCACCGCGGACTGGGGCCAACGTCCTGACTTTC.

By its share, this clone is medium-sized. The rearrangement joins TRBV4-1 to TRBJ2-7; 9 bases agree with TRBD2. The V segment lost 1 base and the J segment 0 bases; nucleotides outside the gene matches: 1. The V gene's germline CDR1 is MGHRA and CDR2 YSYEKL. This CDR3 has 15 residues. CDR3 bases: TGCGCCAGCAGCCAAGCACTAGCGGGCTCCTACGAGCAGTACTTC. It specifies CASSQALAGSYEQYF.

CDR3 nucleotides: TGTGCCACCCGGGTCGGGGCCTACGAGCAGTACTTC. Its translation is CATRVGAYEQYF. The chain joins TRBV7-9 to TRBJ2-7; D perhaps matches TRBD2 (5 bases). The CDR3 length is 12 residues. Germline-derived CDR1 and CDR2 are SEHNR and FQNEAQ (reference sequence). V lost 10 bases and J 2 bases, leaving 12 bases between the germline ends.

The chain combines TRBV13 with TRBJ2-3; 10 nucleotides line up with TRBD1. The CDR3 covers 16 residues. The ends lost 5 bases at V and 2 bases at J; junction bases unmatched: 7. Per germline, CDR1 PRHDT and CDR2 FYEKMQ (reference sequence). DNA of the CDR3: TGTGCCAGCAGCCTGGCCGGGACAGGGGCCACAGATACGCAGTATTTT. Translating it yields CASSLAGTGATDTQYF.

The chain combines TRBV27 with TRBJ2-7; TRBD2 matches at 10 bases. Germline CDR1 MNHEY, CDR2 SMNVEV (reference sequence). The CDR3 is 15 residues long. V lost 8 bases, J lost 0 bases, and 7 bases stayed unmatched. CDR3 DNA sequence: TGTGCCAGCTCATCAAAGCGGGAGGGCTCCTACGAGCAGTACTTC. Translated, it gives CASSSKREGSYEQYF.

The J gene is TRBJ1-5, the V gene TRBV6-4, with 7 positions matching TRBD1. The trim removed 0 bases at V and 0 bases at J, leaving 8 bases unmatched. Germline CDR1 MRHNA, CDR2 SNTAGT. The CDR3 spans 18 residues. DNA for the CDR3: TGTGCCAGCAGTGACTCGCGGACAGGAAGAAATAGCAATCAGCCCCAGCATTTT. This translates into CASSDSRTGRNSNQPQHF.

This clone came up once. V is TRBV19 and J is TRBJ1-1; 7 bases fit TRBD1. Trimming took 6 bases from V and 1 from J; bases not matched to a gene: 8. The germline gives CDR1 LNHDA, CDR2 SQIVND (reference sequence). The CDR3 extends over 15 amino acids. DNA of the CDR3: TGTGCCAGTAGCGTTCCGGGACAGAGGAACACTGAAGCTTTCTTT. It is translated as CASSVPGQRNTEAFF.

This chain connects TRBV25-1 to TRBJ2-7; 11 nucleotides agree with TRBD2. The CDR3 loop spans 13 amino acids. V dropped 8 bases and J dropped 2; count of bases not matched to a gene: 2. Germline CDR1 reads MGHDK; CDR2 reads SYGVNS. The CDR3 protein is CASGSGGAYEQYF. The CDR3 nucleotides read TGTGCCAGCGGTAGCGGGGGGGCCTACGAGCAGTACTTC.

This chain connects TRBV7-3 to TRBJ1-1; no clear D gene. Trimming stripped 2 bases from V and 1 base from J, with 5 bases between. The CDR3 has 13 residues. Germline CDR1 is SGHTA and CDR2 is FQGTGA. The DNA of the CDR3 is TGTGCCAGCAGCTTATCAGAGAACACTGAAGCTTTCTTT. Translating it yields CASSLSENTEAFF.